This T cell receptor beta chain was recovered during a study of blood T cells in healthy people across ages. PCR was performed a second time for about 7 to 11 cycles using a sample-barcoded 5' primer and a J-beta primer mix. TCRdb analysed the 5' RACE reads with MiXCR anew, one entry per CDR3 protein. The sample lists some 780,000 distinct CDR3 sequences, approximately 53% occurring once. The V gene's germline CDR1 is SGDLS and CDR2 YYNGEE. The CDR3 runs 14 residues. Trimming removed 2 bases from V and 0 bases from J, with 9 bases in between. This clonotype was seen more than once but under ten times.

This TCR derives from a man aged 35 to 55 in good health. The specimen was blood. This sequence joins TRBV9 and TRBJ2-7; unclear D gene. CDR3 nucleotides: TGTGCCAGCAGCGTTCACACAGACTCCTACGAGCAGTACTTC. As protein: CASSVHTDSYEQYF.